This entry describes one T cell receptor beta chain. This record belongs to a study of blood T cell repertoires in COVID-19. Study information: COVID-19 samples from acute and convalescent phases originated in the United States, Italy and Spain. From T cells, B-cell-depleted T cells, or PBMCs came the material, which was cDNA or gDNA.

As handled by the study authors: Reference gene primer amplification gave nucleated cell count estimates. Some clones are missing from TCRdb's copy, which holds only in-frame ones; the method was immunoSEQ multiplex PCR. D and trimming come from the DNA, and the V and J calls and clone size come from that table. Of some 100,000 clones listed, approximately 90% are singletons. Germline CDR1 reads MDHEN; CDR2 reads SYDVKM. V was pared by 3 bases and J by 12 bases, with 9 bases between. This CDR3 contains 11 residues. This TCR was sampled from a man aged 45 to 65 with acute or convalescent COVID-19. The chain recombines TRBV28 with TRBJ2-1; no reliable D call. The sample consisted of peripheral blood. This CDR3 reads CASSLTGRQFF. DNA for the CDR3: TGTGCCAGCAGTTTGACGGGTAGGCAGTTCTTC.